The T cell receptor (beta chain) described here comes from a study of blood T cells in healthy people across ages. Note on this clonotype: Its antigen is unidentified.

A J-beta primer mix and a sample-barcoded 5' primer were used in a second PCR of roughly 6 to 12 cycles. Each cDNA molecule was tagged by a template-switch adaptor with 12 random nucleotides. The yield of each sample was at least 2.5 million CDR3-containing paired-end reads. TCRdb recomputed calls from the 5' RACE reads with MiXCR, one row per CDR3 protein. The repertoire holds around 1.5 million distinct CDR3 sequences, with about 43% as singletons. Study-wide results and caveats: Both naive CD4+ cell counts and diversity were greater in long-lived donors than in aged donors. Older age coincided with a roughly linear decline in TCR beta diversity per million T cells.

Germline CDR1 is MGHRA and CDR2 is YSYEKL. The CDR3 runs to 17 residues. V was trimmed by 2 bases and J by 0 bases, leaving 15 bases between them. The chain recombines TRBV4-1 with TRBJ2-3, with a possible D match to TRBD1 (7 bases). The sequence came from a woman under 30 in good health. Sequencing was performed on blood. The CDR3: CASSQLGGTASTDTQYF. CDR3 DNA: TGCGCCAGCAGCCAACTAGGGGGGACAGCCAGCACAGATACGCAGTATTTT.